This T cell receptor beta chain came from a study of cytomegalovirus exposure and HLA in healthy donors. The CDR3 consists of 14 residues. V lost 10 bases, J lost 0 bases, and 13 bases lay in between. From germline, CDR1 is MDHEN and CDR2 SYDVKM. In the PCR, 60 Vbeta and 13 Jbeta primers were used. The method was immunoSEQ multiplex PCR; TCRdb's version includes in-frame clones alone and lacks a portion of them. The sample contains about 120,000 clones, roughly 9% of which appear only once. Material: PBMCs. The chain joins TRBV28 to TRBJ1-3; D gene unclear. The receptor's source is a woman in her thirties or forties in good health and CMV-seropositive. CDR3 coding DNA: TGTGCCACCCAAGACACCCTCTCTGGAAACACCATATATTTT. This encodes CATQDTLSGNTIYF.